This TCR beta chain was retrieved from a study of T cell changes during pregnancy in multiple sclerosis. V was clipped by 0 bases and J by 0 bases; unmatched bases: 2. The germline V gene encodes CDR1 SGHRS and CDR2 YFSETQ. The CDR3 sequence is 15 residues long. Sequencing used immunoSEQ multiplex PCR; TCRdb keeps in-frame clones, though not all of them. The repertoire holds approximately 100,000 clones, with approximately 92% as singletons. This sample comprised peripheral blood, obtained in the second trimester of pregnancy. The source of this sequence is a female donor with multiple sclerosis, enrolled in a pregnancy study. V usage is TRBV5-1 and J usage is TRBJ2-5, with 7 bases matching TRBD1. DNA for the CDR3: TGCGCCAGCAGCTTGGCACAGGGGTACCAAGAGACCCAGTACTTC. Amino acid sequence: CASSLAQGYQETQYF.